This T cell receptor beta chain stems from a study of PD-L1 blockade in urothelial cancer. Looking at the study overall: The analyses of blood took place 3 weeks (second dose) and 6 weeks after treatment start. Study-wide findings and caveats: Stronger expansion of tumor-associated clones in blood at 3 weeks distinguished durable-benefit patients.

Spike-ins of synthetic TCR analog templates went into each PCR. Assay: immunoSEQ multiplex PCR; the TCRdb copy retains only in-frame clones and omits some. The repertoire holds around 68,000 clones, 75% to 85% seen once, with roughly 1.5% in the top ten. Comments on this clone: The antigen is unknown.

Time point described: pretreatment peripheral blood. CDR3 size: 13 residues. CDR1 SGHDN and CDR2 FVKESK come from the germline V gene. Trimming cost V 4 bases and J 6 bases, with 13 bases left between them. The clonotype comes from a man in his 70s with urothelial cancer. V usage is TRBV14 and J usage is TRBJ2-7; D perhaps matches TRBD2 (6 bases). Sequencing was performed on PBMCs, taken around atezolizumab (anti-PD-L1) treatment. Here the CDR3 reads CASSLLLASEQYF. DNA for the CDR3: TGTGCCAGCAGCCTATTACTAGCATCCGAGCAGTACTTC.